Following are 22 T cell receptor beta chains from one sample sequenced in a study of blood T cell repertoires in COVID-19 (dated by TCRdb to 2020 to 2022). Libraries were made using the immunoSEQ multiplex PCR assay. The immuneACCESS repertoire file appears here via TCRdb, limited to in-frame rearrangements. These files lack a portion of the clones; in checked studies, under half of the deficit traces to unresolved V genes, and the cause of the others is not known. This sample comprises about 180,000 clones, 86% of them detected only once. The biggest ten clones account for roughly 7% of the sample. The sequencing input was peripheral blood. These receptors were obtained from a man aged 50-59 years with active or convalescent COVID-19.

V and J are TRBV4-1 and TRBJ1-5; 11 nucleotides match TRBD1. Germline V gives CDR1 MGHRA, CDR2 YSYEKL. J gave up 6 bases and V 1 base, and 2 bases lay outside the gene matches. This CDR3 is 15 amino acids long. The CDR3 loop reads CASSQAGTGGQPQHF. CDR3 coding DNA: TGCGCCAGCAGCCAAGCCGGGACAGGGGGTCAGCCCCAGCATTTT.

The chain carries TRBV6-5 and TRBJ1-1, with D tentatively TRBD1 (6 bases). V was cut by 5 bases and J by 2 bases, with 12 bases left in between. This CDR3 is 14 amino acids long. CDR1 and CDR2 from the germline V gene are MNHEY and SVGAGI. CDR3 amino acids: CASSKLGGNTEAFF. CDR3 DNA: TGTGCCAGCAGTAAGTTAGGGGGAAACACTGAAGCTTTCTTT.

This chain joins TRBV27 and TRBJ2-7, with D possibly TRBD2 on 7 matching bases. Germline V gene sequence: CDR1 MNHEY, CDR2 SMNVEV (reference sequence). The germline V and J ends were trimmed by 5 bases and 2 bases, with 13 bases remaining between them. The CDR3 covers 14 residues. CDR3 sequence (DNA): TGTGCCAGCAGTCGGGGGGCGAGGACCTACGAGCAGTACTTC. The encoded protein is CASSRGARTYEQYF.

The chain joins TRBV18 to TRBJ1-3, with a tentative D call TRBD1 (6 bases). Trimming shortened V by 2 bases and J by 2 bases, and 10 bases separated the two germline ends. The germline gives CDR1 KGHSH, CDR2 LQKENI. The CDR3 is made up of 15 amino acids. CDR3 sequence (DNA): TGTGCCAGCTCACCAACTCGACAGGCTGGAAACACCATATATTTT. Amino acid sequence: CASSPTRQAGNTIYF. The full variable domain, with the rest looked up from reference TRBV18 and TRBJ1-3, is NAGVMQNPRHLVRRRGQEARLRCSPMKGHSHVYWYRQLPEEGLKFMVYLQKENIIDESGMPKERFSAEFPKEGPSILRIQQVVRGDSAAYFCASSPTRQAGNTIYFGEGSWLTVV.

The V gene is TRBV25-1, the J gene TRBJ1-5, with 7 nucleotides matching TRBD1. The CDR3 is 12 residues long. Unmatched junction bases numbered 6, after V lost 6 bases and J lost 10 bases. Germline V CDR1 and CDR2: MGHDK, SYGVNS. The CDR3 protein is CASSVTGVPQHF. The CDR3 DNA follows: TGTGCCAGCAGCGTCACAGGGGTCCCCCAGCATTTT.

V and J are TRBV18 and TRBJ1-1; 7 bases agree with TRBD1. V lost 2 bases, J lost 4 bases, and 10 bases stayed unmatched. CDR1 KGHSH and CDR2 LQKENI come from the germline V gene. The CDR3 is made up of 16 amino acids. CDR3 in DNA: TGTGCCAGCTCACCAAAGGCTGGCAGGGGGGTCACTGAAGCTTTCTTT. Residues: CASSPKAGRGVTEAFF. Complete variable domain (other parts from reference TRBV18 and TRBJ1-1): NAGVMQNPRHLVRRRGQEARLRCSPMKGHSHVYWYRQLPEEGLKFMVYLQKENIIDESGMPKERFSAEFPKEGPSILRIQQVVRGDSAAYFCASSPKAGRGVTEAFFGQGTRLTVV.

The chain recombines TRBV5-4 with TRBJ1-1; 7 bases match TRBD1. Germline assignment: CDR1 SGHNT and CDR2 YYREEE (reference sequence). Unmatched junction bases numbered 10, after V lost 3 bases and J lost 8 bases. There are 14 residues in the CDR3. The CDR3 protein is CASSSGTVRAEAFF. For the CDR3, the DNA is TGTGCCAGCAGCTCCGGGACAGTAAGAGCGGAAGCTTTCTTT.

This sequence joins TRBV6-1 and TRBJ1-1, with D tentatively TRBD1 (6 bases). Germline V gene lookup returns CDR1 MNHNS and CDR2 SASEGT. Trimming removed 2 bases from V and 2 bases from J, with 9 bases in between. The CDR3 spans 14 residues. The CDR3 loop reads CASSERGINTEAFF. The DNA for the CDR3 is TGTGCCAGCAGTGAAAGGGGGATTAACACTGAAGCTTTCTTT.

This clone has more than one count but fewer than ten. The rearrangement links TRBV20-1 to TRBJ1-2; perhaps TRBD1 as D (6 bases). Germline V gene data show CDR1 as DFQATT and CDR2 as SNEGSKA (reference sequence). Trimming took off 4 bases at V and 7 bases at J, with 10 bases between the two ends. CDR3 size: 11 residues. The CDR3 DNA follows: TGCAGTGCTACAAACAGGGCTGGCTACACCTTC. Translation: CSATNRAGYTF.

The CDR3 reads CASTRVRGSEAFF. In nucleotides, the CDR3 is TGTGCCAGTACCAGGGTCAGGGGGTCTGAAGCTTTCTTT. The chain recombines TRBV19 with TRBJ1-1; 7 nucleotides agree with TRBD1. This CDR3 region has 13 residues. V was clipped by 7 bases and J by 6 bases; unmatched bases: 8. The germline gives CDR1 LNHDA, CDR2 SQIVND (reference sequence).

This clone turned up a few times. This chain connects TRBV28 to TRBJ2-1; D might be TRBD2 (5 bases). The CDR3 is made up of 11 amino acids. The germline V and J ends were trimmed by 5 bases and 8 bases, with 7 bases remaining between them. CDR1 MDHEN and CDR2 SYDVKM come from the germline V gene. The chain's CDR3 is CASSAADEQFF. Here the CDR3 DNA reads TGTGCCAGCAGTGCAGCGGATGAGCAGTTCTTC.

This clone has a single count. The genes are TRBV6-1 and TRBJ1-1; tentatively, D is TRBD1 (6 bases). Trimming shortened V by 0 bases and J by 4 bases, and 12 bases separated the two germline ends. The CDR3 runs to 15 residues. Germline-derived CDR1 and CDR2 are MNHNS and SASEGT. This chain's CDR3 is CASSEAAGVVTEAFF. CDR3 sequence (DNA): TGTGCCAGCAGTGAAGCCGCAGGGGTCGTCACTGAAGCTTTCTTT.

The chain recombines TRBV6-5 with TRBJ1-2, with TRBD1 as a possible D gene (5 bases). CDR3 size: 14 residues. Germline V gene data show CDR1 as MNHEY and CDR2 as SVGAGI. V shed 6 bases and J shed 5 bases, with 16 bases lying between them. DNA of the CDR3: TGTGCCAGCAGAACCAGGGCCGCCTCTTATGGCTACACCTTC. Translated, it gives CASRTRAASYGYTF.

This sequence joins TRBV2 and TRBJ2-1; D is perhaps TRBD1 (6 bases). Per the germline V gene, CDR1 is SNHLY and CDR2 is FYNNEI. Trimming left V 5 bases short and J 7 bases short, with 21 bases between. The CDR3 is made up of 16 amino acids. DNA for the CDR3: TGTGCCAGCAGTTCCCAAGTAGGGGGACAAGGGAATGAGCAGTTCTTC. Translating it yields CASSSQVGGQGNEQFF.

The chain links TRBV2 to TRBJ1-2; D not resolved. This CDR3 has 13 amino acids. V was clipped by 2 bases and J by 6 bases, with 10 bases between them. CDR1 is SNHLY and CDR2 is FYNNEI in the germline V gene. CDR3 coding DNA: TGTGCCAGCAGTGAATTAGAGGAGGATGGCTACACCTTC. Amino acid sequence: CASSELEEDGYTF.

The chain links TRBV11-3 to TRBJ2-1; D is ambiguous. There are 17 residues in the CDR3. Trimming left V 1 base short and J 0 bases short, with 13 bases between. Germline CDR1 reads SGHNT; CDR2 reads YENEEA. CDR3 residues: CASSLVFAEVSYNEQFF. DNA for the CDR3: TGTGCCAGCAGCTTAGTCTTTGCGGAAGTCTCCTACAATGAGCAGTTCTTC.

The chain employs TRBV7-9 and TRBJ2-3; D gene uncertain. The CDR3 consists of 14 residues. Germline values: CDR1 SEHNR, CDR2 FQNEAQ (reference sequence). Trimming cost V 1 base and J 6 bases, with 11 bases left between them. DNA for the CDR3: TGTGCCAGCAGCTTAGGCAGTATCGGGGATACGCAGTATTTT. Its translation: CASSLGSIGDTQYF.

The gene calls are TRBV5-8 and TRBJ2-7, with 11 bases lining up with TRBD1. Germline assignment: CDR1 SGHTS and CDR2 YDEGEE. J was trimmed by 7 bases and V by 4 bases; bases with no gene match: 7. This CDR3 region has 14 residues. This CDR3 is CASSLGQGGEEQYF. The CDR3 DNA reads TGTGCCAGCAGCCTGGGACAGGGGGGTGAAGAGCAGTACTTC.

The sample holds a few counts of this clone. The chain couples TRBV6-6 to TRBJ1-2; 10 nucleotides align to TRBD1. The CDR3 sequence is 15 residues long. Germline lookup yields CDR1 MNHNY and CDR2 SVGAGI (reference sequence). J gave up 4 bases and V 4 bases, and 6 bases lay outside the gene matches. In DNA form, the CDR3 reads TGTGCCAGCAGTTCCGGGGACAGGGGAATCTATGGCTACACCTTC. It specifies CASSSGDRGIYGYTF.

The chain joins TRBV6-2 or TRBV6-3 to TRBJ1-1; D not certain. V dropped 2 bases and J dropped 1 base, with 5 bases sitting between them. The length of the CDR3 is 13 residues. Germline values: CDR1 MNHEY, CDR2 SVGEGT. CDR3 in DNA: TGTGCCAGCAGTTACCTCGGGAACACTGAAGCTTTCTTT. It codes for CASSYLGNTEAFF.

This clone was counted once. The chain recombines TRBV5-6 with TRBJ1-3; 7 nucleotides match TRBD1. The CDR3 runs to 16 residues. Germline V gives CDR1 SGHDT, CDR2 YYEEEE. V shed 4 bases, J shed 0 bases, and the junction held 7 bases outside the gene matches. The CDR3 protein is CASSTGGGHSGNTIYF. The CDR3 DNA reads as TGTGCCAGCAGCACAGGAGGGGGCCACTCTGGAAACACCATATATTTT.

This rearrangement joins TRBV13 to TRBJ2-7; D ambiguous. Germline CDR1 is PRHDT and CDR2 is FYEKMQ (reference sequence). The CDR3 sequence is 12 residues long. Deletions cut 5 bases from V and 0 bases from J, with 5 bases between. CDR3 sequence reads: CASSASSYEQYF. CDR3 nucleotide sequence: TGTGCCAGCAGCGCGTCCTCCTACGAGCAGTACTTC. The full variable domain, completed using reference TRBV13 and TRBJ2-7, is AAGVIQSPRHLIKEKRETATLKCYPIPRHDTVYWYQQGPGQDPQFLISFYEKMQSDKGSIPDRFSAQQFSDYHSELNMSSLELGDSALYFCASSASSYEQYFGPGTRLTVT.